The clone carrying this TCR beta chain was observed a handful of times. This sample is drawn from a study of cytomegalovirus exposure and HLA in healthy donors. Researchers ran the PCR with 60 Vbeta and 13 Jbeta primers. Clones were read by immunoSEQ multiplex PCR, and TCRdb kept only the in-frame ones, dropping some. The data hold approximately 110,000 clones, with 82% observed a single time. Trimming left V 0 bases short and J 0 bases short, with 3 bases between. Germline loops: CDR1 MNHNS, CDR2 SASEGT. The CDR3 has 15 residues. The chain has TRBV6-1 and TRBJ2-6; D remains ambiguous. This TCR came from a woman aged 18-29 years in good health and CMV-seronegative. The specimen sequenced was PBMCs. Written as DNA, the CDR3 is TGTGCCAGCAGTGAAGCCAGCTCTGGGGCCAACGTCCTGACTTTC. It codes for CASSEASSGANVLTF.